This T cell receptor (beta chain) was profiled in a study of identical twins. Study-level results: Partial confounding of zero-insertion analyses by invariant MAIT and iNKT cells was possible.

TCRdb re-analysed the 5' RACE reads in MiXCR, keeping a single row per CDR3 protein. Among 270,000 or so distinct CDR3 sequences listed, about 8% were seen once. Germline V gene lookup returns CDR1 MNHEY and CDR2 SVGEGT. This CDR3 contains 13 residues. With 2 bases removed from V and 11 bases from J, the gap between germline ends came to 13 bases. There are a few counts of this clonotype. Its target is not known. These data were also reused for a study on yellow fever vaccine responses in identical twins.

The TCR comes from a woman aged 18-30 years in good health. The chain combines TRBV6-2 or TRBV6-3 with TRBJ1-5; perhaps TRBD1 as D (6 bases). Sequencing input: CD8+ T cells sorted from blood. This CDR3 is CASSYQGQSAQHF. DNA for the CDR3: TGTGCCAGCAGTTACCAAGGACAGTCTGCCCAGCATTTT.